The source of this T cell receptor beta chain is a study of response to subunit inactivated influenza vaccine. Study results and limitations: It was the authors' suggestion that each seasonal influenza vaccination recruits few new T cells.

In TCRdb, the RT-PCR reads were re-called with MiXCR into one record per CDR3 protein. This sample carries a few hundred thousand distinct CDR3 sequences, under 8.5% of them seen once, and the ten largest clones take around 12%. In this sample, this clonotype turned up many times. What it binds is unknown. The CDR3 is made up of 14 amino acids. The junction had 4 bases not matched to a gene; V was cut back by 5 bases and J by 5 bases. Germline V lookup: CDR1 LGHNA, CDR2 YSLEER. The V and J genes are TRBV4-3 and TRBJ1-5; 9 bases are shared with TRBD1. This receptor was obtained from a man aged 50-75 years who received an inactivated influenza vaccine. Sequencing used PBMCs from blood, obtained about 23 months after vaccination. The chain's CDR3 is CASSGRTGDQPQHF. As DNA, the CDR3 is TGCGCCAGCAGCGGGCGGACAGGGGATCAGCCCCAGCATTTT.